The subject of this entry is one T cell receptor beta chain. This sample is part of a study of cytomegalovirus exposure and HLA in healthy donors. Primers: 60 Vbeta forward and 13 Jbeta reverse. The data were produced by immunoSEQ multiplex PCR, yet TCRdb's version contains in-frame clones alone and is incomplete. The data show 100,000 or so clones, with around 83% seen just once and about 1.2% held by the top ten. J was trimmed by 9 bases and V by 5 bases; bases with no gene match: 5. The CDR3 runs 13 residues. The V gene's germline CDR1 is LNHDA and CDR2 SQIVND (reference sequence). The chain links TRBV19 to TRBJ2-1; 9 nucleotides agree with TRBD1. The sample was PBMCs. The receptor was derived from a woman aged 18-30 years in good health and CMV-seronegative. The CDR3 nucleotides are TGTGCCAGTAGTTTTACAGGGGGCAGTGAGCAGTTCTTC. Residues: CASSFTGGSEQFF.